The 21 T cell receptor beta chains below all came from one sample that was sequenced in a study of T cells in localized non-small cell lung cancer. Libraries were prepared by immunoSEQ multiplex PCR; TCRdb keeps only in-frame clonotypes and omits some of them. Of more than 35,000 clones listed, 85% to 95% were seen once; the top ten hold around 6.9%. Sequences were derived from peripheral blood, sampled before any cancer treatment. These receptor sequences come from a female donor older than 55 with stage I lung adenocarcinoma.

The chain links TRBV5-1 to TRBJ2-3, with 11 bases matching TRBD2. The germline CDR1 and CDR2 sequences are SGHRS and YFSETQ. Trimming removed 5 bases from V and 0 bases from J; junction bases left unmatched: 2. The CDR3 extends over 15 amino acids. In nucleotides, the CDR3 is TGCGCCAGCAGACTAGCGGGGGTTAGCACAGATACGCAGTATTTT. Encoded protein: CASRLAGVSTDTQYF.

As DNA, the CDR3 is TGTGCCACCAGCAGAGCAGGATTGAACACTGAAGCTTTCTTT. Amino acid sequence: CATSRAGLNTEAFF. The chain couples TRBV15 to TRBJ1-1; D is unresolved. Germline CDR1 is LNHNV and CDR2 is YYDKDF (reference sequence). Trimming cost V 1 base and J 0 bases, with 6 bases left between them. This CDR3 has 14 residues.

This sequence joins TRBV10-3 and TRBJ2-1, with 9 bases that match TRBD1. V was clipped by 4 bases and J by 8 bases; unmatched bases: 9. CDR1 ENHRY and CDR2 SYGVKD come from the germline V gene. The CDR3 has 15 amino acids. The CDR3 region is CAISGDRDTRDEQFF. The CDR3 nucleotides read TGTGCCATCAGTGGGGACAGGGACACGAGGGATGAGCAGTTCTTC.

The chain carries TRBV2 and TRBJ1-2; no reliable D call. V gave up 4 bases and J gave up 7 bases, with 10 bases separating them. This CDR3 is 12 amino acids long. Germline loops: CDR1 SNHLY, CDR2 FYNNEI. CDR3 in amino acids: CASSGRARGYTF. The CDR3 nucleotides are TGTGCCAGCAGTGGTCGGGCACGTGGCTACACCTTC.

Here the CDR3 reads CASSEAGLAGVSFF. The CDR3 DNA follows: TGTGCCAGCAGTGAAGCTGGGCTAGCGGGAGTCTCGTTCTTC. The V call is TRBV6-1, the J call TRBJ2-1, with 10 bases lining up with TRBD2. V lost 0 bases and J lost 15; bases outside the gene matches: 8. The germline V gene encodes CDR1 MNHNS and CDR2 SASEGT. The CDR3 consists of 14 residues.

The chain employs TRBV7-2 and TRBJ2-7; 10 nucleotides align to TRBD2. The CDR3 has 15 residues. The trim removed 4 bases at V and 2 bases at J, leaving 5 bases unmatched. The germline V gene encodes CDR1 SGHTA and CDR2 FQGNSA. CDR3 protein: CASSYTSGEAYEQYF. The DNA of the CDR3 is TGTGCCAGCAGCTACACTAGCGGGGAAGCCTACGAGCAGTACTTC.

The chain couples TRBV15 to TRBJ2-4, with D possibly TRBD2 on 6 matching bases. This CDR3 contains 18 residues. Germline-derived CDR1 and CDR2 are LNHNV and YYDKDF (reference sequence). V lost 0 bases and J lost 7, with 22 bases in between. CDR3 in DNA: TGTGCCACCAGCAGAGATCATGGCGGGGATCGGGTCTGGAACATTCAGTACTTC. Protein sequence: CATSRDHGGDRVWNIQYF.

This clone was observed a few times. This chain links TRBV14 with TRBJ1-1; D is unresolved. The V end was cut by 7 bases, the J end by 0 bases, with 9 bases between. CDR3 length equals 13 residues. CDR1 SGHDN and CDR2 FVKESK come from the germline V gene. The DNA of the CDR3 is TGTGCCAGCACTGGAAAATTGAACACTGAAGCTTTCTTT. Its protein product is CASTGKLNTEAFF.

The chain has TRBV7-2 and TRBJ2-7; perhaps TRBD1 as D (5 bases). CDR1 and CDR2 from the germline V gene are SGHTA and FQGNSA. With 1 base removed from V and 2 bases from J, the gap between germline ends came to 9 bases. CDR3 length: 14 residues. The CDR3 DNA reads TGTGCCAGCAGCTTAGTTTCCAGGGCCTACGAGCAGTACTTC. It encodes CASSLVSRAYEQYF. Combining the CDR3 with reference TRBV7-2 and TRBJ2-7 gives the whole variable domain GAGVSQSPSNKVTEKGKDVELRCDPISGHTALYWYRQSLGQGLEFLIYFQGNSAPDKSGLPSDRFSAERTGGSVSTLTIQRTQQEDSAVYLCASSLVSRAYEQYFGPGTRLTVT.

The chain has TRBV28 and TRBJ1-1; D unclear. V lost 4 bases to trimming and J lost 12 bases, with 24 bases between them. This CDR3 is 15 amino acids long. From germline, CDR1 is MDHEN and CDR2 SYDVKM. CDR3 residues: CASSSLRAIPWSTFF. The CDR3, as DNA: TGTGCCAGCAGTTCCCTCCGAGCCATCCCCTGGTCGACTTTCTTT.

The CDR3 DNA sequence: TGTGCCAGCAGCCCCCCATGGGGCGGGGCCTTTTCCTACAATGAGCAGTTCTTC. It codes for CASSPPWGGAFSYNEQFF. The V call is TRBV5-6, the J call TRBJ2-1, with D maybe TRBD2 (6 bases). Trimming pared 4 bases from V and 1 base from J, leaving 21 bases between. CDR3 size: 18 residues. Germline values: CDR1 SGHDT, CDR2 YYEEEE.

The chain carries TRBV7-8 and TRBJ1-1; 12 nucleotides match TRBD1. This CDR3 comprises 17 residues. Germline trimming cut 4 bases from V and 2 bases from J; bases unmatched to any gene: 8. Germline V gene sequence: CDR1 SGHVS, CDR2 FQNEAQ. CDR3 protein: CASSSGTGGEGNTEAFF. In DNA, the CDR3 is TGTGCCAGCAGCTCCGGGACAGGGGGCGAAGGCAACACTGAAGCTTTCTTT.

J is TRBJ1-2 and V is TRBV9; the D gene is possibly TRBD1 (5 bases). The CDR3 covers 15 residues. Germline assignment: CDR1 SGDLS and CDR2 YYNGEE. V was trimmed by 0 bases and J by 4 bases, leaving 13 bases between them. The CDR3 region is CASSVEGYSGYGYTF. The CDR3 nucleotides read TGTGCCAGCAGCGTAGAGGGGTATTCTGGCTATGGCTACACCTTC.

This sequence joins TRBV7-3 and TRBJ2-3; 8 bases are a match to TRBD2. V trimming: 7 bases; J trimming: 6 bases; junction bases outside the gene matches: 9. Looked up from germline, CDR1 is SGHTA and CDR2 is FQGTGA. The CDR3 has 14 residues. The CDR3 DNA sequence: TGTGCCAGCAACCACGGGGGGGAAACCGATACGCAGTATTTT. Translating gives CASNHGGETDTQYF.

The rearrangement links TRBV11-3 to TRBJ2-4; D remains unclear. The ends were cut back, 5 bases at V and 8 bases at J, with 16 bases in the middle. Germline V gene data show CDR1 as SGHNT and CDR2 as YENEEA. There are 14 residues in the CDR3. In nucleotides, the CDR3 is TGTGCCAGCAGCCACGGACGCCTCGAGGACATTCAGTACTTC. Translating it yields CASSHGRLEDIQYF.

The chain combines TRBV19 with TRBJ2-5, with a tentative D call TRBD1 (5 bases). V was clipped by 5 bases and J by 5 bases, with 12 bases between them. Germline V gene data show CDR1 as LNHDA and CDR2 as SQIVND (reference sequence). The CDR3 sequence is 13 residues long. The CDR3 reads CASSSRVWETQYF. CDR3 bases: TGTGCCAGTAGTTCCAGGGTTTGGGAGACCCAGTACTTC.

The V call is TRBV18, the J call TRBJ1-1; 7 bases are shared with TRBD1. The CDR3 runs 15 residues. In germline, CDR1 is KGHSH, CDR2 LQKENI. J lost 5 bases, V lost 3 bases, and 9 bases had no gene match. The CDR3 is CASSPPQGVRTEAFF. DNA of the CDR3: TGTGCCAGCTCACCCCCCCAGGGGGTGAGAACTGAAGCTTTCTTT.

The rearrangement links TRBV9 to TRBJ2-5; 9 positions match TRBD2. V dropped 0 bases and J dropped 2; count of bases not matched to a gene: 8. This CDR3 region has 17 residues. Germline V gene data show CDR1 as SGDLS and CDR2 as YYNGEE. The CDR3 sequence is CASSVGASGVRQETQYF. The CDR3 DNA reads TGTGCCAGCAGCGTAGGTGCTAGCGGGGTCCGGCAAGAGACCCAGTACTTC.

V usage is TRBV9 and J usage is TRBJ1-2; TRBD1 might be the D (6 bases). Trimming removed 3 bases from V and 1 base from J, with 10 bases in between. Per germline, CDR1 SGDLS and CDR2 YYNGEE. The length of the CDR3 is 14 residues. CDR3 coding DNA: TGTGCCAGCAGCGAGGGGGGTGTTAACTATGGCTACACCTTC. It yields the protein CASSEGGVNYGYTF.

The rearrangement joins TRBV4-1 to TRBJ2-7; the D call may be TRBD1 or TRBD2 (6 bases each). V gave up 0 bases and J gave up 3 bases, with 15 bases separating them. The CDR3 is 16 residues long. CDR1 and CDR2 (germline): MGHRA, YSYEKL. The CDR3 nucleotides are TGCGCCAGCAGCCAAGATCCTCGGGGGCTGGTCTACGAGCAGTACTTC. Protein product: CASSQDPRGLVYEQYF.

The rearrangement uses TRBV21-1 and TRBJ1-2; TRBD1, as called in the table, went unchecked against the DNA. TRBV21-1 is assigned pseudogene status. The CDR3 totals 17 residues. The CDR3 region is CASIPGPAGATNYGYTF. DNA for the CDR3: TGTGCCAGCATCCCGGGCCCTGCAGGGGCTACTAACTATGGCTACACCTTC.